Below are 13 T cell receptor beta chains sequenced from a single sample in a study of T cell changes during pregnancy in multiple sclerosis. Libraries were prepared by immunoSEQ multiplex PCR; TCRdb keeps only in-frame clonotypes and omits some of them. Of about 40,000 clones listed, around 90% are singletons. The sample consisted of peripheral blood, taken in the first trimester of pregnancy. These receptors originate from a female donor in good health, enrolled as a control in a pregnancy study.

The chain combines TRBV7-8 with TRBJ1-5; perhaps TRBD1 as D (5 bases). The germline CDR1 and CDR2 sequences are SGHVS and FQNEAQ. Trimming removed 3 bases at V and 3 bases at J, with 18 bases between. The CDR3 is made up of 17 amino acids. CDR3 residues: CASSFGQAFLSNQPQHF. For the CDR3, the DNA is TGTGCCAGCAGCTTCGGACAAGCATTTCTCTCCAATCAGCCCCAGCATTTT. The entire variable domain, with the rest obtained from reference TRBV7-8 and TRBJ1-5, is as follows: GAGVSQSPRYKVAKRGQDVALRCDPISGHVSLFWYQQALGQGPEFLTYFQNEAQLDKSGLPSDRFFAERPEGSVSTLKIQRTQQEDSAVYLCASSFGQAFLSNQPQHFGDGTRLSIL.

The rearrangement joins TRBV10-3 to TRBJ2-4; TRBD1 is a possible D gene (5 bases). V was pared by 0 bases and J by 2 bases, with 14 bases between. Germline V CDR1 and CDR2: ENHRY, SYGVKD. CDR3 length equals 17 residues. The CDR3 nucleotides are TGTGCCATCAGTGAGTCGACCGGGTCAGGGACCAAAAACATTCAGTACTTC. It is translated as CAISESTGSGTKNIQYF.

The chain joins TRBV7-3 to TRBJ2-2, with 8 bases identical to TRBD1. The CDR3 covers 15 residues. Per the germline V gene, CDR1 is SGHTA and CDR2 is FQGTGA. The V segment lost 3 bases and the J segment 7 bases; nucleotides outside the gene matches: 7. CDR3 DNA sequence: TGTGCCAGCAGCTTTCAGGGGGCATGGGACGGGGAGCTGTTTTTT. Residues: CASSFQGAWDGELFF.

V and J are TRBV7-2 and TRBJ2-1, with D unresolved. V was cut by 5 bases and J by 10 bases, with 9 bases left in between. Germline V CDR1 and CDR2: SGHTA, FQGNSA. This CDR3 comprises 11 residues. In DNA, the CDR3 is TGTGCCAGCAGCCTCTATGTAGAGCAGTTCTTC. Translated: CASSLYVEQFF.

The CDR3 DNA sequence: TGTGCCAGCAGCCAGACAGGGGGATCTAATCAGCCCCAGCATTTT. Protein product: CASSQTGGSNQPQHF. The V call is TRBV5-6, the J call TRBJ1-5; 9 bases align to TRBD1. This CDR3 spans 15 amino acids. Germline values: CDR1 SGHDT, CDR2 YYEEEE. The junction had 6 bases not matched to a gene; V was cut back by 4 bases and J by 4 bases.

J is TRBJ1-5 and V is TRBV21-1; the table gives TRBD1 as D, unverified against the DNA. TRBV21-1 is an annotated pseudogene. CDR3 length: 19 amino acids. CDR3 bases: TGTGCCAGCAGCAAAGAACCCAATCCGAACAGGGGAAGCAATCAGCCCCAGCATTTT. Its translation is CASSKEPNPNRGSNQPQHF.

CDR3 in DNA: TGTGCCAGCAGCACCGGGGGGGGTCCTGGGGCCAACGTCCTGACTTTC. Protein: CASSTGGGPGANVLTF. The genes are TRBV11-2 and TRBJ2-6, with 8 bases identical to TRBD2. There are 16 residues in the CDR3. CDR1 SGHAT and CDR2 FQNNGV come from the germline V gene. V lost 5 bases, J lost 2 bases, and 5 bases stayed unmatched.

The V call is TRBV7-3, the J call TRBJ2-5, with TRBD1 matching 11 bases. Germline V gene data show CDR1 as SGHTA and CDR2 as FQGTGA. CDR3 length: 16 residues. The J segment lost 4 bases and the V segment lost 4 bases, leaving 8 bases of the junction unmatched. CDR3 in amino acids: CASSSTGGQGGETQYF. For the CDR3, the DNA is TGTGCCAGCAGCTCTACCGGGGGACAGGGGGGAGAGACCCAGTACTTC.

The genes are TRBV7-3 and TRBJ2-2, with D perhaps matching TRBD2 (6 bases). V was shortened by 5 bases and J by 0 bases, with 13 bases between the two germline ends. Germline-derived CDR1 and CDR2 are SGHTA and FQGTGA. CDR3 length: 16 amino acids. The CDR3 reads CASSVPGTSNTGELFF. The CDR3 DNA reads as TGTGCCAGCAGCGTCCCAGGGACTTCGAACACCGGGGAGCTGTTTTTT.

The rearrangement uses TRBV27 and TRBJ2-7, with 10 bases fitting TRBD1. V was clipped by 4 bases and J by 0 bases; unmatched bases: 6. Germline CDR1 is MNHEY and CDR2 is SMNVEV (reference sequence). This CDR3 has 16 amino acids. The CDR3 protein is CASSSPRDRGSYEQYF. As DNA, the CDR3 is TGTGCCAGCAGTTCCCCCCGGGACAGGGGCTCCTACGAGCAGTACTTC.

The chain combines TRBV13 with TRBJ1-2, with no clear D. The CDR3 is made up of 12 amino acids. V lost 6 bases and J 4 bases, leaving 9 bases between the germline ends. Germline V gives CDR1 PRHDT, CDR2 FYEKMQ (reference sequence). The CDR3 protein is CASRPRGYGYTF. In nucleotides, the CDR3 is TGTGCCAGCAGGCCCCGGGGCTATGGCTACACCTTC.

The chain combines TRBV10-3 with TRBJ2-5; a possible D gene is TRBD2 (6 bases). CDR1 and CDR2 (germline): ENHRY, SYGVKD. The CDR3 loop spans 13 amino acids. With 10 bases removed from V and 1 base from J, the gap between germline ends came to 13 bases. CDR3 residues: CATLGAGQETQYF. Written as DNA, the CDR3 is TGTGCCACCCTCGGAGCGGGCCAAGAGACCCAGTACTTC.

V gene TRBV6-6 combines with J gene TRBJ1-3; 8 nucleotides agree with TRBD1. With V trimmed by 5 bases and J by 4 bases, 1 base remained unmatched. The germline CDR1 and CDR2 sequences are MNHNY and SVGAGI (reference sequence). The CDR3 is made up of 13 amino acids. Written as DNA, the CDR3 is TGTGCCAGCAGTACAGGGGGGGGAAACACCATATATTTT. It yields the protein CASSTGGGNTIYF.